This is a list of T cell receptor beta chains from one sample in a study of T cell repertoires in cytomegalovirus infection. A single record per CDR3 protein comes from TCRdb applying MiXCR to the reads. The sample holds about 900,000 distinct CDR3 sequences, approximately 33% seen once. What these receptors recognize is not known. Sample: cultured CD8+ T cells from PBMCs, taken from culture after CMV antigen stimulation. The receptor set was obtained from a human donor in good health (CMV status not recorded). Some clones in this sample may be carry-over from other donors' samples. CDR3s include the opening cysteine and the closing phenylalanine or tryptophan. A D gene is named only where the DNA matches it firmly. Some rows mark clone size as missing; the rest say once, few, many or name a class of expanded clone.

v_call,clone_size,j_call,d_call,cdr3_nt,cdr3_aa
TRBV6-6,few,TRBJ2-7,-,TGTGCCAGCAGTTACCCCGACCGGTACGGGTACTTC,CASSYPDRYGYF
TRBV13,few,TRBJ1-1,-,TGTGCCAGCACCAGAGGGTCAGGCACTGAAGCTTTCTTT,CASTRGSGTEAFF
TRBV28,-,TRBJ1-4,TRBD1,TGTGCCAGCAGGGACAGGGGAGATGAAAAACTGTTTTTT,CASRDRGDEKLFF
TRBV7-8,-,TRBJ2-1,TRBD1,TGTGCCAGCAGCTTAGGTCCGGGACAGGGGGCGTATGAGCAGTTCTTC,CASSLGPGQGAYEQFF
TRBV20-1,-,TRBJ2-5,-,TGCAGTGCTAGTTCCGACAGGCAAGAGACCCAGTACTTC,CSASSDRQETQYF
TRBV28,few,TRBJ2-1,TRBD2,TGTGCCAGCAGTAAGAAACTAGCGCTTAATGAGCAGTTCTTC,CASSKKLALNEQFF
TRBV6-8,-,TRBJ1-2,TRBD1,TGTGCCAGCAGTTACGGGACAGGGGCGACCTCCGATGGCTACACCTTC,CASSYGTGATSDGYTF
TRBV7-2,many,TRBJ2-1,TRBD2,TGTGCCAGCAGCTTAGCTGGACTAGCGGAGCAGTTCTTC,CASSLAGLAEQFF
TRBV5-1,few,TRBJ2-7,-,TGCGCCAGCAGCAGAGGTACCGGGGGACACTACGAGCAGTACTTC,CASSRGTGGHYEQYF
TRBV7-8,many,TRBJ2-3,TRBD1,TGTGCCAGCAGCTTCCCCGGTACAGGGGGCGTAATTCGAACAGATACGCAGTATTTT,CASSFPGTGGVIRTDTQYF
TRBV7-9,many,TRBJ2-7,-,TGTGCCAGCAGTGGGTCTTACGAGCAGTACTTC,CASSGSYEQYF
TRBV9,-,TRBJ1-6,-,TGTGCCAGCAGCCCGCGCGGCCCAAGCGTACCCCTCCACTTT,CASSPRGPSVPLHF
TRBV6-2/TRBV6-3,-,TRBJ1-5,-,TGTGCCAGCAGTTACTCCCGACAGACGACTGCCCGGGGATATCAGCCCCAGCATTTT,CASSYSRQTTARGYQPQHF
TRBV6-5,few,TRBJ1-2,-,TGTGCCAGCAGTTACTCGATCGGATATGGCTACACCTTC,CASSYSIGYGYTF
TRBV7-4,-,TRBJ2-5,-,TGTGCCAGCAGCTTAGTCGGGGGATGGGGAGAGACCCAGTACTTC,CASSLVGGWGETQYF
TRBV12-3/TRBV12-4,-,TRBJ2-1,-,TGTGCCAGCAGTTTCGGGGTCCAGGGCAATGAGCAGTTCTTC,CASSFGVQGNEQFF
TRBV25-1,-,TRBJ1-2,-,TGTGCCAGCAGTGGGCTAAAGAGGGAGGGAGACTATGGCTACACCTTC,CASSGLKREGDYGYTF
TRBV7-4,-,TRBJ2-4,-,TGTGCCAGCAGCTTAGGCCACCCCAGCGGCAGATACATTCAGTACTTC,CASSLGHPSGRYIQYF
TRBV5-5,few,TRBJ2-1,-,TGTGCCAGCAGGTACACCGATGAGCAGTTCTTC,CASRYTDEQFF
TRBV4-1,-,TRBJ2-2,-,TGCGCCAGCAGCCAAGAGGGTTCCGCCAACACCGGGGAGCTGTTTTTT,CASSQEGSANTGELFF
TRBV25-1,-,TRBJ2-3,TRBD2,TGTGCCAGCAGCGGAAATCAGCGGGCTAGCGGGGTCGTGTTGGATACGCAGTATTTT,CASSGNQRASGVVLDTQYF
TRBV6-1,-,TRBJ1-5,-,TGTGCCAGCAGTGTGGTTAACAGGGACAATCAGCCCCAGCATTTT,CASSVVNRDNQPQHF
TRBV19,few,TRBJ2-1,-,TGTGCCAGTAGTATAGACCCCTCTGGAGAGCAGTTCTTC,CASSIDPSGEQFF
TRBV19,many,TRBJ1-1,-,TGTGCCAGTAGGGGAACAGGGAGGACTGAAGCTTTCTTT,CASRGTGRTEAFF
TRBV5-1,-,TRBJ2-1,-,TGCGCCAGCAGCTTGGCTTCGAGCCCACATTCCTACAATGAGCAGTTCTTC,CASSLASSPHSYNEQFF
TRBV12-3/TRBV12-4,-,TRBJ2-1,TRBD1,TGTGCCAGCAGTACGTTTGACAGGGGTATCTACAATGAGCAGTTCTTC,CASSTFDRGIYNEQFF
TRBV6-6,few,TRBJ2-1,-,TGTGCCAGCAGTTACTTAGAAGCAAATGAGCAGTTCTTC,CASSYLEANEQFF
TRBV27,once,TRBJ1-5,-,TGTGCCAGCAGCGACGCCAGTCTCAATCAGCCCCAGCATTTT,CASSDASLNQPQHF
TRBV7-9,-,TRBJ1-5,TRBD1,TGTGCCAGCAGCCCCTGGACAGGGGGCGATCAGCCCCAGCATTTT,CASSPWTGGDQPQHF
TRBV12-3/TRBV12-4,-,TRBJ1-6,-,TGTGCCAGCAGTTTAGAGGCCGGGCCACCCTTAGGTTCACCCCTCCACTTT,CASSLEAGPPLGSPLHF
TRBV19,few,TRBJ2-1,-,TGTGCCAGTAGTCCAGGGATCAGCTACAATGAGCAGTTCTTC,CASSPGISYNEQFF
TRBV27,-,TRBJ1-3,TRBD1,TGTGCCAGCAGTTTTTCGACAGGGGGAAACACCATATATTTT,CASSFSTGGNTIYF
TRBV12-3/TRBV12-4,-,TRBJ1-5,-,TGTGCCAGCACCGCGGGTGTTAACAATCAGCCCCAGCATTTT,CASTAGVNNQPQHF
TRBV7-3,-,TRBJ2-1,-,TGTGCCAGCAGCCTGGGACACCGAGAGAGAGATGAGCAGTTCTTC,CASSLGHRERDEQFF
TRBV19,-,TRBJ2-1,-,TGTGCCAGTAGCGCGTCGCACCGAAGCGGCAATGAGCAGTTCTTC,CASSASHRSGNEQFF
TRBV2,-,TRBJ2-1,-,TGTGCCAGCGGTCTTCAGTTCTTC,CASGLQFF
TRBV7-9,-,TRBJ2-5,-,TGTGCCAGCAGGTGGGGGAAAGAGACCCAGTACTTC,CASRWGKETQYF
TRBV6-2/TRBV6-3,few,TRBJ2-3,-,TGTGCCAGCAGTTACATAGGGGAAGATACGCAGTATTTT,CASSYIGEDTQYF
TRBV29-1,-,TRBJ2-1,-,TGCAGCGTTACGGGGGGCCTTTACGAGCAGTTCTTC,CSVTGGLYEQFF
TRBV6-2/TRBV6-3,few,TRBJ2-7,-,TGTGCCAGCAGTTACTCGAGGGGGATTAGGAACGAGCAGTACTTC,CASSYSRGIRNEQYF
TRBV6-5,-,TRBJ1-1,-,TGTGCCAGCAGTTACGGCAGCTATGGTGTTGAAGCTTTCTTT,CASSYGSYGVEAFF
TRBV28,-,TRBJ2-2,-,TGTGCCACCTGGGGCTTGGACGGGGAGCTGTTTTTT,CATWGLDGELFF
TRBV6-5,few,TRBJ1-5,-,TGTGCCAGCAGCCATGGTGGTAGCAATCAGCCCCAGCATTTT,CASSHGGSNQPQHF
TRBV28,few,TRBJ1-1,-,TGTGCCAGCAGTTTTCTAGGGAGCAACACTGAAGCTTTCTTT,CASSFLGSNTEAFF
TRBV27,-,TRBJ1-6,-,TGTGCCAGCAGTTTGAAACGGATCTCCTATAATTCACCCCTCCACTTT,CASSLKRISYNSPLHF